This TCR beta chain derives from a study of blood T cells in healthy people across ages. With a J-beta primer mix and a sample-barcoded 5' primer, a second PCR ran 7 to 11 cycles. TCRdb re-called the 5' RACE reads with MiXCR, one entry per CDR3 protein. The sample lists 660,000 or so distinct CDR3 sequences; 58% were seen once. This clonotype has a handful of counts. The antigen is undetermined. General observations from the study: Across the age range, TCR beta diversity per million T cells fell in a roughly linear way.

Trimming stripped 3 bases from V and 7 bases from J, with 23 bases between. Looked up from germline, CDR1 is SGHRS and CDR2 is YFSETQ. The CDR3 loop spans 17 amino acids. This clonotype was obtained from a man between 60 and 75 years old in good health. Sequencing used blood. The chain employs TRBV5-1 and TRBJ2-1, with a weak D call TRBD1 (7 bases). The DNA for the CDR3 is TGCGCCAGCAGCTGGGAAACAGGGGACTTACTACAGAATGAGCAGTTCTTC. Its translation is CASSWETGDLLQNEQFF.